Presented here are 17 T cell receptor beta chains from one specimen sequenced in a study of T cells in Graves' hyperthyroidism and ophthalmopathy. TCR beta CDR3 region amplification was performed from RNA transcripts. The primer set for the first-round RT-PCR of the TCR CDR3 was HTBI. MiXCR, applied by TCRdb to the multiplex PCR reads, yields one record per CDR3 protein. The sample consists of more than 450,000 distinct CDR3 sequences, 14% of them appearing once. Material: blood. The receptors stem from a woman aged 40 to 55 with Graves' hyperthyroidism.

The table lists this clonotype with many counts. The J gene is TRBJ2-7, the V gene TRBV28, with D possibly TRBD2 on 7 matching bases. V dropped 9 bases and J dropped 2 bases, with 23 bases sitting between them. This CDR3 has 16 residues. Germline V gives CDR1 MDHEN, CDR2 SYDVKM. The CDR3 reads CASGGAEAYKPYEQYF. CDR3 nucleotide sequence: TGTGCCAGTGGGGGGGCGGAGGCCTATAAACCCTACGAGCAGTACTTC.

This clonotype was seen a handful of times. The chain uses TRBV4-2 and TRBJ2-3, with a possible D match to TRBD2 (6 bases). V was shortened by 0 bases and J by 4 bases, with 14 bases between the two germline ends. This CDR3 contains 16 residues. Germline V gives CDR1 LGHNA, CDR2 YNFKEQ. CDR3 protein: CASSQDSGGPADTQYF. CDR3 coding DNA: TGTGCCAGCAGCCAAGATTCTGGAGGGCCAGCAGATACGCAGTATTTT.

The V call is TRBV15, the J call TRBJ2-2, with D possibly matching TRBD2 (5 bases). CDR3 size: 15 residues. The germline V and J ends were trimmed by 0 bases and 3 bases, with 8 bases remaining between them. Germline values: CDR1 LNHNV, CDR2 YYDKDF (reference sequence). Here the CDR3 reads CATSRERVDTGELFF. The CDR3 DNA sequence: TGTGCCACCAGCAGAGAGCGGGTGGACACCGGGGAGCTGTTTTTT.

This clonotype was detected many times. The chain couples TRBV20-1 to TRBJ2-1; TRBD2 is a possible D gene (6 bases). The germline CDR1 and CDR2 sequences are DFQATT and SNEGSKA (reference sequence). Trimming cost V 6 bases and J 5 bases, with 14 bases left between them. The CDR3 consists of 13 residues. CDR3 residues: CSAAGTGDNEQFF. CDR3 bases: TGCAGTGCCGCCGGGACTGGAGACAATGAGCAGTTCTTC.

The chain is built from TRBV20-1 and TRBJ2-3, with D unclear. The CDR3 is made up of 15 amino acids. The V end was cut by 6 bases, the J end by 2 bases, with 18 bases between. Germline CDR1 reads DFQATT; CDR2 reads SNEGSKA (reference sequence). The CDR3 DNA is TGCAGTGCGTATGCTGCGGACGAAAACACAGATACGCAGTATTTT. Translating it yields CSAYAADENTDTQYF.

The chain recombines TRBV28 with TRBJ2-5; D unclear. The CDR3 loop spans 14 amino acids. V was pared by 7 bases and J by 0 bases, with 12 bases between. Germline lookup yields CDR1 MDHEN and CDR2 SYDVKM. As DNA, the CDR3 is TGTGCCAGCAACCTCCGACCCAACCAAGAGACCCAGTACTTC. Residues: CASNLRPNQETQYF.

This clonotype was recorded at least ten times. The chain uses TRBV20-1 and TRBJ2-3, with D unclear. The CDR3 loop spans 12 amino acids. V lost 3 bases to trimming and J lost 4 bases, with 8 bases between them. Germline CDR1 reads DFQATT; CDR2 reads SNEGSKA (reference sequence). The CDR3 sequence: CSASRSPDTQYF. Written as DNA, the CDR3 is TGCAGTGCTAGTAGGAGCCCAGATACGCAGTATTTT.

This sequence joins TRBV25-1 and TRBJ2-3, with D perhaps matching TRBD2 (5 bases). The germline V and J ends were trimmed by 2 bases and 3 bases, with 12 bases remaining between them. From germline, CDR1 is MGHDK and CDR2 SYGVNS. The CDR3 totals 15 residues. The CDR3, as DNA: TGTGCCAGCAGTGAAGGGAGCCGAGGAACAGATACGCAGTATTTT. Translated: CASSEGSRGTDTQYF.

This clonotype came up many times. The gene calls are TRBV28 and TRBJ2-3; the match to TRBD2 covers 15 bases. With 3 bases clipped from V and 2 bases from J, the junction kept 15 bases outside the gene matches. Germline V gene sequence: CDR1 MDHEN, CDR2 SYDVKM. The CDR3 is 21 residues long. CDR3 sequence (DNA): TGTGCCAGCAGTTTGGGTCTCTCACCCCGGACTAGCGGGAGGGCCACAGATACGCAGTATTTT. The encoded protein is CASSLGLSPRTSGRATDTQYF.

The sample holds a few counts of this clonotype. The V call is TRBV20-1, the J call TRBJ2-7, with D possibly being TRBD1 (5 bases). Germline V gives CDR1 DFQATT, CDR2 SNEGSKA (reference sequence). The V end was cut by 1 base, the J end by 6 bases, with 7 bases between. The CDR3 extends over 11 amino acids. As DNA, the CDR3 is TGCAGTGCTAGAGGTGGGGCCGAGCAGTACTTC. Amino acid sequence: CSARGGAEQYF.

This clonotype showed up just a few times. This rearrangement joins TRBV10-3 to TRBJ1-1, with unresolved D. Germline loops: CDR1 ENHRY, CDR2 SYGVKD. The CDR3 covers 14 residues. Trimming left V 3 bases short and J 4 bases short, with 12 bases between. CDR3 protein: CAISDLGGSTEAFF. DNA for the CDR3: TGTGCCATCAGTGATCTGGGTGGGAGCACTGAAGCTTTCTTT.

This clonotype was recorded at least ten times. The chain uses TRBV3-1 and TRBJ2-7; D not certain. V was pared by 0 bases and J by 0 bases, with 12 bases between. The CDR3 covers 16 residues. Germline V CDR1 and CDR2: LGHDT, YNNKEL (reference sequence). CDR3: CASSQEAAVSSYEQYF. The CDR3 DNA reads TGTGCCAGCAGCCAAGAGGCGGCGGTAAGCTCCTACGAGCAGTACTTC.

The sample holds many counts of this clonotype. A far more abundant clone sits one base away, making this likely a read error. The chain has TRBV11-2 and TRBJ2-5; D gene ambiguous. V lost 7 bases, J lost 1 base, and 4 bases lay in between. The CDR3 contains 11 residues. Germline lookup yields CDR1 SGHAT and CDR2 FQNNGV. The chain's CDR3 is CASNPQETQYF. The CDR3 DNA reads as TGTGCCAGCAACCCCCAAGAGACCCAGTACTTC.

This clonotype was picked up a small number of times. The rearrangement uses TRBV20-1 and TRBJ1-1; D perhaps matches TRBD1 (5 bases). The V gene lost 0 bases and the J gene lost 0 bases, with 17 bases spanning the gap. Germline-derived CDR1 and CDR2 are DFQATT and SNEGSKA (reference sequence). CDR3 length equals 17 residues. This CDR3 reads CSARDPGRALMNTEAFF. The CDR3 nucleotides are TGCAGTGCTAGAGACCCGGGACGCGCACTCATGAACACTGAAGCTTTCTTT.

In its sample, this clonotype was seen a few times. The genes are TRBV29-1 and TRBJ1-3; no clear D. There are 14 residues in the CDR3. The germline V gene encodes CDR1 SQVTM and CDR2 ANQGSEA. Trimming removed 4 bases at V and 0 bases at J, with 10 bases between. The CDR3 DNA follows: TGCAGCGTTGTCTCCAGCAGCTCTGGAAACACCATATATTTT. It yields the protein CSVVSSSSGNTIYF.

At least ten counts were recorded for this clonotype. This rearrangement joins TRBV12-3 or TRBV12-4 to TRBJ2-7; tentative D call: TRBD2 (7 bases). The V gene lost 0 bases and the J gene lost 1 base, with 10 bases spanning the gap. The CDR3 consists of 15 residues. The CDR3: CASSLAGGRSYEQYF. The CDR3 DNA is TGTGCCAGCAGTTTAGCGGGGGGGCGATCCTACGAGCAGTACTTC.

Ten or more counts support this clonotype. The chain employs TRBV5-1 and TRBJ2-1, with TRBD2 matching 9 bases. The CDR3 contains 14 residues. V was clipped by 3 bases and J by 3 bases; unmatched bases: 1. CDR1 and CDR2 from the germline V gene are SGHRS and YFSETQ. CDR3 sequence: CASSYSGSYNEQFF. As DNA, the CDR3 is TGCGCCAGCAGCTATAGCGGGAGCTACAATGAGCAGTTCTTC. The full variable domain, rest sourced from reference TRBV5-1 and TRBJ2-1, is KAGVTQTPRYLIKTRGQQVTLSCSPISGHRSVSWYQQTPGQGLQFLFEYFSETQRNKGNFPGRFSGRQFSNSRSEMNVSTLELGDSALYLCASSYSGSYNEQFFGPGTRLTVL.